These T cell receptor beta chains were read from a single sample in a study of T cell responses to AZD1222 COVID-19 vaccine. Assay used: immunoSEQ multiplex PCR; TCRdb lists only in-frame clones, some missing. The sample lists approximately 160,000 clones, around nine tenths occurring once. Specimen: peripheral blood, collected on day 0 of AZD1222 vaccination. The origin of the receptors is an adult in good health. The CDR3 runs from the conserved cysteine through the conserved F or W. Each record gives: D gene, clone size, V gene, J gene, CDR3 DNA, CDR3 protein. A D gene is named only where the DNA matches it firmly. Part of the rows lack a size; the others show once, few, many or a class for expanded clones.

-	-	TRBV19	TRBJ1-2	TGTGCCAGTAGTATAGATAGCGTTAACTATGGCTACACCTTC	CASSIDSVNYGYTF
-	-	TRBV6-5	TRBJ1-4	TGTGCCAGCAGTTCGACTCTTACTAATGAAAAACTGTTTTTT	CASSSTLTNEKLFF
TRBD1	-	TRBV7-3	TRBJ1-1	TGTGCCAGGGGACAGGGAGGGACTGAAGCTTTCTTT	CARGQGGTEAFF
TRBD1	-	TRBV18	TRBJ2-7	TGTGCCAGCTCACGGACAGGCTTATCCTACGAGCAGTACTTC	CASSRTGLSYEQYF
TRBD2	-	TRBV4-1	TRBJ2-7	TGCGCCAGCAGCCCCACGCATCTAGGACTAGCTGGTAGAGAGCAGTACTTC	CASSPTHLGLAGREQYF
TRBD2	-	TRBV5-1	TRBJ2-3	TGCGCCAGCAGCTGGATTAGCGGGAGTGTCACAGATACGCAGTATTTT	CASSWISGSVTDTQYF
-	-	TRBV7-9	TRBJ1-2	TGTGCCAGCAGCTTAAGCGGCGGCAACTATGGCTACACCTTC	CASSLSGGNYGYTF
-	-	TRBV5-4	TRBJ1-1	TGTGCCAGCAGCGGGGGGGACTTCACTGAAGCTTTCTTT	CASSGGDFTEAFF
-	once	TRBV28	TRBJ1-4	TGTGCCAGCAGCCCCTTGAGGCAGGTGGTTGAAAAACTGTTTTTT	CASSPLRQVVEKLFF
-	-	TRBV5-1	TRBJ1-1	TGCGCCAGCAGCTTGCCAGGGGTAGGGAACACTGAAGCTTTCTTT	CASSLPGVGNTEAFF
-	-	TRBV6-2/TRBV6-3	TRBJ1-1	TGTGCCAGCAGTTATAGGGGAGGCAGAATTAACACTGAAGCTTTCTTT	CASSYRGGRINTEAFF
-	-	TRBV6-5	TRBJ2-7	TGTGCCAGCAGCCGAAGTCTGGGAGAGCAGTACTTC	CASSRSLGEQYF
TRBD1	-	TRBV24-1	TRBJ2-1	TGTGCCACCAGTGCCCCCCTAGGGGACAGCTCCTACAATGAGCAGTTCTTC	CATSAPLGDSSYNEQFF
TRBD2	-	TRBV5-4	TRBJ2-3	TGTGCCAGCAGCGCCCCGGGACTAGCGGGGGGGTCTAGCACAGATACGCAGTATTTT	CASSAPGLAGGSSTDTQYF
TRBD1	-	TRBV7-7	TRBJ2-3	TGTGCTAGCAGCCCGACAGGGGGCATAGTTGCAGATACGCAGTATTTT	CASSPTGGIVADTQYF
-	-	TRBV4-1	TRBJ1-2	TGCGCCAGCAGCCAAGGGTGGGGTCGAAACTATGGCTACACCTTC	CASSQGWGRNYGYTF
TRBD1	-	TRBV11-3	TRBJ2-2	TGTGCCAGCAGACCCGTCTCCAGACAGGGCCGCCAGACCGGGGAGCTGTTTTTT	CASRPVSRQGRQTGELFF
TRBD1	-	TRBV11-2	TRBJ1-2	TGTGCCAGCAGCGAACGCAGGGGGGGAGACTATGGCTACACCTTC	CASSERRGGDYGYTF
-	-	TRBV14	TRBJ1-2	TGTGCCAGCAGCCACGGGACGGACTATGGCTACACCTTC	CASSHGTDYGYTF
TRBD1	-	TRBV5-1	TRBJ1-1	TGCGCCAGCAGCGGAAATCAGGGGGCGCTGAACACTGAAGCTTTCTTT	CASSGNQGALNTEAFF
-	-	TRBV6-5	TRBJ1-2	TGTGCCAGCAGTACACTAACACAGTCCAACTATGGCTACACCTTC	CASSTLTQSNYGYTF
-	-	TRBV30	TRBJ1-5	TGTGCCTGGAGTGTATGGTCCCGGGGTCCTAATCAGCCCCAGCATTTT	CAWSVWSRGPNQPQHF
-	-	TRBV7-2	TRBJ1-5	TGTGCCAGCAGCTCGCAGGGTGCCGGTCAGCCCCAGCATTTT	CASSSQGAGQPQHF
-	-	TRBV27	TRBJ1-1	TGTGCCAGCAGTTTTCGTACGGTTTCTGAAGCTTTCTTT	CASSFRTVSEAFF
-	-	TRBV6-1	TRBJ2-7	TGTGCCAGCAGTGAGCTAACCGGGACACTGTCGTACTTC	CASSELTGTLSYF
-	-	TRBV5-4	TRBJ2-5	TGTGCCAGCAGCACTTTAGGAAACCAAGAGACCCAGTACTTC	CASSTLGNQETQYF
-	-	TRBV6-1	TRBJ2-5	TGTGCCAGCAGGACGGACGGAGGGCCAGAGACCCAGTACTTC	CASRTDGGPETQYF
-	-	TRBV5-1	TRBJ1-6	TGCGCCAGCAGCTTGGGAAATTCACCCCTCCACTTT	CASSLGNSPLHF
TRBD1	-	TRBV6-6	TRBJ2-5	TGTGCCAGCAGTCCTGGACAGGGGAAAGAGACCCAGTACTTC	CASSPGQGKETQYF
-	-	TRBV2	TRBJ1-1	TGTGCCAGCAGGCAGGGACATTCGAACACTGAAGCTTTCTTT	CASRQGHSNTEAFF
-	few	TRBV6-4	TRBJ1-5	TGTGCCAGCAGCCCGAGGAGCAATCAGCCCCAGCATTTT	CASSPRSNQPQHF